Listed here are 30 T cell receptor beta chains from one sample, sequenced in a study of OX40 agonist ivuxolimab in advanced cancers. The assay was immunoSEQ multiplex PCR, and TCRdb's table has in-frame clones only and misses some. Found here are under 90,000 clones, 80% to 85% of them singletons; the top ten hold approximately 2%. The material sequenced was CD4+ or CD8+ T cells sorted from blood, taken in a trial of the OX40 agonist ivuxolimab. The receptors shown here come from an adult with an advanced solid tumor such as melanoma, head and neck, liver or kidney cancer.

The chain recombines TRBV4-3 with TRBJ2-3, with D hard to call. Trimming took 1 base from V and 4 from J, leaving 0 bases between them. This CDR3 comprises 11 residues. Germline assignment: CDR1 LGHNA and CDR2 YSLEER. The chain's CDR3 is CASSQADTQYF. The DNA for the CDR3 is TGCGCCAGCAGCCAAGCAGATACGCAGTATTTT.

The genes are TRBV6-5 and TRBJ2-7, with D perhaps given as TRBD1 or TRBD2 (5 bases each). The CDR3 runs 14 residues. V gave up 5 bases and J gave up 4 bases, with 15 bases separating them. Looked up from germline, CDR1 is MNHEY and CDR2 is SVGAGI. The CDR3 nucleotides are TGTGCCAGCAGTACTAGGGACGGGCCTTACGAGCAGTACTTC. Its protein product is CASSTRDGPYEQYF.

The chain joins TRBV10-3 to TRBJ2-1, with 11 bases matching TRBD2. CDR3 length: 16 residues. Germline CDR1 reads ENHRY; CDR2 reads SYGVKD. V shed 2 bases, J shed 0 bases, and the junction held 0 bases outside the gene matches. The CDR3 DNA sequence: TGTGCCATCAGTGAGACTAGCGGGGGCTCCTACAATGAGCAGTTCTTC. Translated, it gives CAISETSGGSYNEQFF.

This sequence joins TRBV10-3 and TRBJ1-4; 7 bases are a match to TRBD1. The CDR3 consists of 15 residues. Germline V lookup: CDR1 ENHRY, CDR2 SYGVKD. The V and J ends lost 0 bases and 4 bases, in that order; junction bases with no gene match: 2. In DNA, the CDR3 is TGTGCCATCAGTGAGTCGGGACAGTTTAATGAAAAACTGTTTTTT. Encoded protein: CAISESGQFNEKLFF.

The J gene is TRBJ2-3, the V gene TRBV6-5; 12 bases fit TRBD2. In germline, CDR1 is MNHEY, CDR2 SVGAGI. Losses at the gene ends were 6 bases for V and 8 bases for J; bases not matched to a gene: 9. The CDR3 is 15 residues long. The CDR3 protein is CASRLRLAGEGTQYF. The DNA of the CDR3 is TGTGCCAGCAGACTGAGACTAGCGGGAGAGGGTACGCAGTATTTT.

This chain connects TRBV9 to TRBJ2-5; D not certain. Germline V gene sequence: CDR1 SGDLS, CDR2 YYNGEE. V was pared by 0 bases and J by 5 bases, with 11 bases between. The CDR3 spans 14 residues. The CDR3 loop reads CASSVGPSRETQYF. Written as DNA, the CDR3 is TGTGCCAGCAGCGTAGGGCCCTCAAGGGAGACCCAGTACTTC.

The genes are TRBV5-1 and TRBJ1-4; D might be TRBD1 (6 bases). This CDR3 has 14 residues. Germline V CDR1 and CDR2: SGHRS, YFSETQ. The V gene lost 4 bases and the J gene lost 5 bases, with 12 bases spanning the gap. The CDR3 sequence: CASSNTGNNEKLFF. Written as DNA, the CDR3 is TGCGCCAGCAGCAATACAGGGAACAATGAAAAACTGTTTTTT.

The J gene is TRBJ1-2, the V gene TRBV19; TRBD1 agrees at 7 bases. This CDR3 is 13 amino acids long. Per the germline V gene, CDR1 is LNHDA and CDR2 is SQIVND (reference sequence). Losses at the gene ends were 3 bases for V and 6 bases for J; bases not matched to a gene: 4. The CDR3 here is CASSMRGQDGYTF. The DNA for the CDR3 is TGTGCCAGTAGTATGAGGGGGCAGGATGGCTACACCTTC.

J is TRBJ2-1 and V is TRBV25-1; TRBD2 matches at 7 bases. CDR3 length equals 15 residues. The V gene end was trimmed by 4 bases and the J gene end by 8 bases; junction bases not matched to a gene: 11. Germline lookup yields CDR1 MGHDK and CDR2 SYGVNS. The CDR3 DNA follows: TGTGCCAGCAGTGCGCTCGGGACTACCCACGATGAGCAGTTCTTC. The encoded protein is CASSALGTTHDEQFF. Variable domain in full (rest from reference TRBV25-1 and TRBJ2-1): EADIYQTPRYLVIGTGKKITLECSQTMGHDKMYWYQQDPGMELHLIHYSYGVNSTEKGDLSSESTVSRIRTEHFPLTLESARPSHTSQYLCASSALGTTHDEQFFGPGTRLTVL.

This clone showed up just once. The gene calls are TRBV28 and TRBJ1-1; D remains ambiguous. The CDR3 totals 14 residues. Germline CDR1 MDHEN, CDR2 SYDVKM. V dropped 8 bases and J dropped 8 bases, with 21 bases sitting between them. The CDR3 nucleotides read TGTGCCAGCCTCTCAAGGAGAGGGAGGAAAGAAGCTTTCTTT. Protein sequence: CASLSRRGRKEAFF. Combining the CDR3 with reference TRBV28 and TRBJ1-1 gives the whole variable domain DVKVTQSSRYLVKRTGEKVFLECVQDMDHENMFWYRQDPGLGLRLIYFSYDVKMKEKGDIPEGYSVSREKKERFSLILESASTNQTSMYLCASLSRRGRKEAFFGQGTRLTVV.

This chain joins TRBV11-1 and TRBJ2-7, with D possibly TRBD1 on 6 matching bases. Trimming shortened V by 5 bases and J by 1 base, and 9 bases separated the two germline ends. Germline V lookup: CDR1 SGHAT, CDR2 FQDESV (reference sequence). The CDR3 totals 13 residues. The CDR3, as DNA: TGTGCCAGCAGCCCCAGGGGTTCCTACGAGCAGTACTTC. It codes for CASSPRGSYEQYF. The whole variable domain, filled in from reference TRBV11-1 and TRBJ2-7, reads EAEVAQSPRYKITEKSQAVAFWCDPISGHATLYWYRQILGQGPELLVQFQDESVVDDSQLPKDRFSAERLKGVDSTLKIQPAELGDSAMYLCASSPRGSYEQYFGPGTRLTVT.

The CDR3 DNA reads as TGCGCCAGCAGTCCCGGGGGCCCCGACACCGGGGAGCTGTTTTTT. Amino acid sequence: CASSPGGPDTGELFF. This chain connects TRBV5-1 to TRBJ2-2; either TRBD1 or TRBD2 may supply D (6 bases each). CDR1 and CDR2 (germline): SGHRS, YFSETQ. V lost 5 bases and J lost 3, with 14 bases in between. CDR3 length: 15 residues.

This clone was observed a few times. V gene TRBV2 combines with J gene TRBJ1-2, with 9 bases aligning to TRBD1. V lost 5 bases and J lost 8; bases outside the gene matches: 15. The CDR3 contains 16 residues. Germline CDR1 SNHLY, CDR2 FYNNEI. The CDR3 nucleotides read TGTGCCAGCAGTCCCCGGGACAGGGTTGGACCTGCAGGCTACACCTTC. Translation: CASSPRDRVGPAGYTF.

This sequence joins TRBV30 and TRBJ2-3; 7 bases agree with TRBD2. V lost 2 bases and J lost 5; bases outside the gene matches: 7. The CDR3 length is 14 residues. Per germline, CDR1 GTSNPN and CDR2 SVGIG (reference sequence). CDR3 protein: CAWSRLERGDTQYF. The DNA of the CDR3 is TGTGCCTGGAGTCGCCTCGAGCGGGGAGATACGCAGTATTTT.

The V and J genes are TRBV11-2 and TRBJ2-1, with D perhaps matching TRBD1 (6 bases). Trimming took 1 base from V and 2 from J, leaving 9 bases between them. CDR3 length: 15 residues. Germline CDR1 is SGHAT and CDR2 is FQNNGV. CDR3 bases: TGTGCCAGCAGCTTAGCGGCAGGGGCCTACAATGAGCAGTTCTTC. Translation: CASSLAAGAYNEQFF.

A single count supports this clone. The V call is TRBV5-1, the J call TRBJ2-1, with TRBD1 matching over 8 bases. This CDR3 has 17 amino acids. The trim removed 0 bases at V and 4 bases at J, leaving 9 bases unmatched. The germline V gene has CDR1 SGHRS and CDR2 YFSETQ. CDR3 nucleotides: TGCGCCAGCAGCTTGGCCTTCGGACAGGGCCAGTACAATGAGCAGTTCTTC. The encoded protein is CASSLAFGQGQYNEQFF.

This clone has a single count. This chain joins TRBV18 and TRBJ2-3; D is possibly TRBD2 (5 bases). The CDR3 is 16 residues long. In germline, CDR1 is KGHSH, CDR2 LQKENI. The V end lost 2 bases, the J end lost 1 base, and 13 bases lay between the germline ends. CDR3: CASSPVGNVGTDTQYF. The CDR3 DNA is TGTGCCAGCTCACCAGTCGGGAATGTGGGCACAGATACGCAGTATTTT.

The chain has TRBV10-2 and TRBJ1-5; D might be TRBD1 (6 bases). V was cut by 5 bases and J by 3 bases, with 14 bases left in between. The germline V gene has CDR1 WSHSY and CDR2 SAAADI. This CDR3 comprises 15 residues. The CDR3 DNA is TGCGCCAGCAGTCCCCAGGGGCCGAACAATCAGCCCCAGCATTTT. This encodes CASSPQGPNNQPQHF.

In this sample, this clone turned up a few times. The V and J genes are TRBV19 and TRBJ1-6; TRBD1 is a possible D gene (5 bases). Germline V gene sequence: CDR1 LNHDA, CDR2 SQIVND (reference sequence). This CDR3 region has 13 residues. With 3 bases removed from V and 13 bases from J, the gap between germline ends came to 13 bases. For the CDR3, the DNA is TGTGCCAGTAGTATGCAGGGAATGCGGCCCCTCCACTTT. It translates to CASSMQGMRPLHF. Complete variable domain (other parts from reference TRBV19 and TRBJ1-6): DGGITQSPKYLFRKEGQNVTLSCEQNLNHDAMYWYRQDPGQGLRLIYYSQIVNDFQKGDIAEGYSVSREKKESFPLTVTSAQKNPTAFYLCASSMQGMRPLHFGNGTRLTVT.

The chain couples TRBV15 to TRBJ2-7; no firm D call. The CDR3 is made up of 15 amino acids. Trimming removed 0 bases from V and 6 bases from J, with 15 bases in between. From germline, CDR1 is LNHNV and CDR2 YYDKDF (reference sequence). The CDR3 here is CATSRDQAPTGEQYF. CDR3 in DNA: TGTGCCACCAGCAGAGATCAGGCACCGACGGGCGAGCAGTACTTC.

The genes are TRBV10-1 and TRBJ1-4; TRBD1 might be the D (5 bases). This CDR3 has 17 residues. Germline V gives CDR1 WNHNN, CDR2 SYGVQD (reference sequence). The V and J ends lost 2 bases and 5 bases respectively, with 18 bases between them. As DNA, the CDR3 is TGCGCCAGCAGTGAGCTGCGCTTGAGGAGGGGAAATGAAAAACTGTTTTTT. This codes for CASSELRLRRGNEKLFF.

This clone was picked up one time. The chain joins TRBV6-5 to TRBJ1-1; 7 bases map to TRBD1. Losses at the gene ends were 6 bases for V and 4 bases for J; bases not matched to a gene: 2. This CDR3 contains 12 residues. Germline assignment: CDR1 MNHEY and CDR2 SVGAGI. In DNA form, the CDR3 reads TGTGCCAGCAGACGGGACAGCACTGAAGCTTTCTTT. Protein product: CASRRDSTEAFF.

V and J are TRBV7-2 and TRBJ2-1, with TRBD1 identical over 8 bases. The CDR3 runs to 15 residues. The J segment lost 0 bases and the V segment lost 5 bases, leaving 3 bases of the junction unmatched. The germline CDR1 and CDR2 sequences are SGHTA and FQGNSA. CDR3 sequence (DNA): TGTGCCAGCAGCCCTGACAGGGGCTCCTACAATGAGCAGTTCTTC. Its protein is CASSPDRGSYNEQFF.

The gene calls are TRBV7-9 and TRBJ2-7, with D uncertain. Trimming left V 2 bases short and J 2 bases short, with 7 bases between. This CDR3 comprises 13 residues. Germline CDR1 SEHNR, CDR2 FQNEAQ (reference sequence). The CDR3 DNA reads as TGTGCCAGCAGCTTAAGCCAGACCTACGAGCAGTACTTC. Translation gives CASSLSQTYEQYF.

The V gene is TRBV2, the J gene TRBJ1-2, with D possibly TRBD1 on 5 matching bases. Trimming cost V 6 bases and J 4 bases, with 15 bases left between them. The CDR3 length is 14 residues. CDR1 and CDR2 from the germline V gene are SNHLY and FYNNEI. Written as DNA, the CDR3 is TGTGCCAGCAGGCTAGGGGCCTCCGTCTATGGCTACACCTTC. Translating it yields CASRLGASVYGYTF. Using reference TRBV2 and TRBJ1-2 for the parts outside the CDR3, the full variable domain is EPEVTQTPSHQVTQMGQEVILRCVPISNHLYFYWYRQILGQKVEFLVSFYNNEISEKSEIFDDQFSVERPDGSNFTLKIRSTKLEDSAMYFCASRLGASVYGYTFGSGTRLTVV.

The chain recombines TRBV5-1 with TRBJ2-3; D is unclear. Germline CDR1 SGHRS, CDR2 YFSETQ. The CDR3 loop spans 12 amino acids. V shed 5 bases and J shed 2 bases, with 6 bases lying between them. This CDR3 is CASRSLTDTQYF. In DNA form, the CDR3 reads TGCGCCAGCAGGTCTCTCACAGATACGCAGTATTTT. Full variable domain (remainder filled in from reference TRBV5-1 and TRBJ2-3): KAGVTQTPRYLIKTRGQQVTLSCSPISGHRSVSWYQQTPGQGLQFLFEYFSETQRNKGNFPGRFSGRQFSNSRSEMNVSTLELGDSALYLCASRSLTDTQYFGPGTRLTVL.

By share, this clone counts as medium-sized. At the DNA level, this CDR3 is encoded by other sequences in the same sample as well. The DNA for the CDR3 is TGTGCCACTGGACAGGGAAACACTGAAGCTTTCTTT. This codes for CATGQGNTEAFF. The J gene is TRBJ1-1, the V gene TRBV10-3; 8 positions match TRBD1. CDR3 length: 12 amino acids. Germline CDR1 and CDR2: ENHRY and SYGVKD. The V and J ends lost 10 bases and 2 bases, in that order; junction bases with no gene match: 3.

The V gene is TRBV19, the J gene TRBJ1-2; 10 bases are a match to TRBD1. This CDR3 region has 15 residues. Germline V gives CDR1 LNHDA, CDR2 SQIVND (reference sequence). V lost 5 bases and J lost 5; bases outside the gene matches: 8. The CDR3 spells CASSSGQGLEYGYTF. The CDR3 DNA is TGTGCCAGTAGTTCGGGACAGGGGTTAGAGTATGGCTACACCTTC.

This clone came up a few times. The chain uses TRBV14 and TRBJ2-7; weak D call: TRBD2 (6 bases). Trimming left V 5 bases short and J 6 bases short, with 14 bases between. The CDR3 has 13 amino acids. Germline V gives CDR1 SGHDN, CDR2 FVKESK. The chain's CDR3 is CASSFRRGGEQYF. CDR3 nucleotides: TGTGCCAGCAGCTTCCGCCGGGGAGGCGAGCAGTACTTC.

The genes are TRBV9 and TRBJ2-7; 11 positions match TRBD2. The CDR3 is 14 amino acids. With V trimmed by 0 bases and J by 6 bases, 2 bases remained unmatched. CDR1 is SGDLS and CDR2 is YYNGEE in the germline V gene. The CDR3 region has the DNA TGTGCCAGCAGCGTAGAGGGACTAGCGGTCGAGCAGTACTTC. This encodes CASSVEGLAVEQYF.